The 28 T cell receptor beta chains in this list originate from one sample, sequenced in a study of T cells after yellow fever vaccination. MiXCR, applied by TCRdb to the 5' RACE reads, yields one record per CDR3 protein. This table has 600,000 to 750,000 distinct CDR3 sequences, about 12% appearing once. Sequencing was performed on PBMCs, taken on the day of the yellow fever booster vaccination. The source of these receptors is a man between 25 and 39 years old who received the YFV17D yellow fever vaccine.

This clonotype was recorded many times. This chain joins TRBV12-3 or TRBV12-4 and TRBJ2-7, with 7 nucleotides matching TRBD2. The length of the CDR3 is 17 residues. Trimming at V came to 2 bases and at J to 1 base, leaving 11 bases not matched to a gene. This CDR3 reads CASSLKRLGRGSYEQYF. CDR3 in DNA: TGTGCCAGCAGTTTAAAAAGATTGGGGAGGGGATCCTACGAGCAGTACTTC.

This clonotype was seen only a few times. This rearrangement joins TRBV6-5 to TRBJ2-5; 12 nucleotides agree with TRBD1. The germline V gene encodes CDR1 MNHEY and CDR2 SVGAGI. The CDR3 length is 15 residues. With V trimmed by 4 bases and J by 7 bases, 7 bases remained unmatched. CDR3 nucleotide sequence: TGTGCCAGCAGTTCGGGGGGACAGGGGGCAAGGACCCAGTACTTC. Translated, it gives CASSSGGQGARTQYF.

This clonotype has more than one count but fewer than ten. The gene calls are TRBV7-9 and TRBJ2-1; TRBD1 might be the D (6 bases). The V end lost 5 bases, the J end lost 3 bases, and 14 bases lay between the germline ends. Per germline, CDR1 SEHNR and CDR2 FQNEAQ (reference sequence). The CDR3 consists of 15 residues. CDR3 sequence (DNA): TGTGCCAGCAGCCACCCAGACAGGAACTACAATGAGCAGTTCTTC. Its protein product is CASSHPDRNYNEQFF. The variable domain in full, with the rest retrieved from reference TRBV7-9 and TRBJ2-1, is DTGVSQNPRHKITKRGQNVTFRCDPISEHNRLYWYRQTLGQGPEFLTYFQNEAQLEKSRLLSDRFSAERPKGSFSTLEIQRTEQGDSAMYLCASSHPDRNYNEQFFGPGTRLTVL.

This clonotype was seen a few times. The J gene is TRBJ1-2, the V gene TRBV6-1; D is ambiguous. The ends were cut back, 1 base at V and 3 bases at J, with 6 bases in the middle. There are 13 residues in the CDR3. Germline CDR1 and CDR2: MNHNS and SASEGT. The CDR3 spells CASSEVTDYGYTF. DNA for the CDR3: TGTGCCAGCAGTGAAGTAACTGACTATGGCTACACCTTC.

The chain carries TRBV9 and TRBJ2-5, with TRBD2 as a possible D gene (6 bases). Trimming removed 1 base from V and 5 bases from J, with 15 bases in between. Germline assignment: CDR1 SGDLS and CDR2 YYNGEE. The CDR3 is 15 amino acids. CDR3 loop: CASSVTGGLAETQYF. In DNA form, the CDR3 reads TGTGCCAGCAGCGTAACAGGCGGCCTAGCGGAGACCCAGTACTTC.

The rearrangement joins TRBV20-1 to TRBJ2-7; perhaps TRBD2 as D (5 bases). Germline V CDR1 and CDR2: DFQATT, SNEGSKA (reference sequence). The V and J ends lost 5 bases and 0 bases respectively, with 14 bases between them. The CDR3 loop spans 14 amino acids. The CDR3 here is CSALDFLSSYEQYF. CDR3 sequence (DNA): TGCAGTGCTTTGGACTTCCTGAGCTCCTACGAGCAGTACTTC.

This clonotype was seen a few times. DNA of the CDR3: TGTGCCAGCACCCTCCCCGGGTCCCACCTCTATGGCTACACCTTC. It codes for CASTLPGSHLYGYTF. This chain connects TRBV12-3 or TRBV12-4 to TRBJ1-2; no firm D call. V gave up 7 bases and J gave up 4 bases, with 19 bases separating them. The CDR3 runs to 15 residues.

The chain combines TRBV5-1 with TRBJ2-5; tentatively, D is TRBD2 (5 bases). V lost 2 bases, J lost 6 bases, and 11 bases lay in between. CDR3 length: 13 residues. The germline V gene encodes CDR1 SGHRS and CDR2 YFSETQ. CDR3 in amino acids: CASSFEGDKTQYF. The CDR3 DNA is TGCGCCAGCAGCTTCGAGGGCGATAAGACCCAGTACTTC.

This chain connects TRBV7-9 to TRBJ2-1, with no clear D. Germline values: CDR1 SEHNR, CDR2 FQNEAQ (reference sequence). V was clipped by 5 bases and J by 7 bases, with 9 bases between them. The CDR3 loop spans 12 amino acids. The CDR3 loop is CASSAQENEQFF. The CDR3 region has the DNA TGTGCCAGCAGCGCACAAGAAAATGAGCAGTTCTTC.

The V gene is TRBV9, the J gene TRBJ1-1, with TRBD1 as a possible D gene (5 bases). This CDR3 spans 15 amino acids. Trimming took off 0 bases at V and 3 bases at J, with 12 bases between the two ends. Germline CDR1 is SGDLS and CDR2 is YYNGEE. CDR3: CASSVEVGAYTEAFF. For the CDR3, the DNA is TGTGCCAGCAGCGTAGAGGTAGGGGCGTACACTGAAGCTTTCTTT.

This clonotype was counted only a few times. This chain connects TRBV7-2 to TRBJ2-7; the D gene is possibly TRBD1 (6 bases). The CDR3 contains 16 residues. The V end was cut by 3 bases, the J end by 7 bases, with 22 bases between. Germline-derived CDR1 and CDR2 are SGHTA and FQGNSA. The CDR3: CASSLENRVGSREQYF. The CDR3 region has the DNA TGTGCCAGCAGCTTGGAGAACAGGGTGGGGTCGCGGGAGCAGTACTTC.

This clonotype has more than one count but fewer than ten. The rearrangement uses TRBV6-2 or TRBV6-3 and TRBJ2-7; TRBD1 or TRBD2 may be the D gene (6 bases each). CDR3 length equals 13 residues. Germline CDR1 is MNHEY and CDR2 is SVGEGT. The germline V and J ends were trimmed by 10 bases and 4 bases, with 17 bases remaining between them. CDR3 nucleotide sequence: TGTGCCATCGACCGGGGGCGGAATTACGAGCAGTACTTC. Protein sequence: CAIDRGRNYEQYF.

The chain recombines TRBV10-3 with TRBJ2-5; D gene uncertain. CDR1 is ENHRY, CDR2 SYGVKD, per germline. V gave up 10 bases and J gave up 4 bases, with 16 bases separating them. This CDR3 region has 13 residues. The CDR3 DNA reads TGTGCCACCACACGGCACAGTTTAGAGACCCAGTACTTC. Translating gives CATTRHSLETQYF.

The chain recombines TRBV4-3 with TRBJ2-4; no definite D call. Trimming pared 0 bases from V and 8 bases from J, leaving 14 bases between. The CDR3 loop spans 15 amino acids. Per germline, CDR1 LGHNA and CDR2 YSLEER. CDR3 residues: CASSQEGSPGDIQYF. CDR3 bases: TGCGCCAGCAGCCAAGAGGGTAGTCCCGGAGACATTCAGTACTTC.

Only a few counts were recorded for this clonotype. The rearrangement uses TRBV19 and TRBJ2-3; no reliable D call. Germline values: CDR1 LNHDA, CDR2 SQIVND (reference sequence). The germline V and J ends were trimmed by 3 bases and 7 bases, with 5 bases remaining between them. This CDR3 contains 11 residues. CDR3 bases: TGTGCCAGTAGTATTTCCCATACGCAGTATTTT. Translation: CASSISHTQYF.

This clonotype showed up just a few times. The rearrangement uses TRBV5-8 and TRBJ2-1; no clear D gene. CDR3 size: 15 residues. Germline CDR1 is SGHTS and CDR2 is YDEGEE. V dropped 2 bases and J dropped 7 bases, with 16 bases sitting between them. The CDR3 region is CASSFGRTLANEQFF. The CDR3 bases are TGTGCCAGCAGCTTTGGGCGGACGTTAGCTAATGAGCAGTTCTTC.

The genes are TRBV19 and TRBJ1-2; tentatively, D is TRBD1 (5 bases). Trimming pared 6 bases from V and 4 bases from J, leaving 12 bases between. CDR1 and CDR2 (germline): LNHDA, SQIVND (reference sequence). The CDR3 is 13 amino acids. The CDR3 DNA reads as TGTGCCAGTAGACGGGGCTCGGGCTATGGCTACACCTTC. It encodes CASRRGSGYGYTF.

This clonotype showed up just a few times. The chain recombines TRBV5-6 with TRBJ2-7; D unresolved. The CDR3 spans 15 residues. V was pared by 0 bases and J by 1 base, with 11 bases between. Germline V gene data show CDR1 as SGHDT and CDR2 as YYEEEE. The CDR3: CASSLAAEPSYEQYF. The CDR3 bases are TGTGCCAGCAGCTTGGCGGCAGAACCGTCCTACGAGCAGTACTTC.

This sequence joins TRBV4-3 and TRBJ2-7, with TRBD1 identical over 7 bases. Germline-derived CDR1 and CDR2 are LGHNA and YSLEER. CDR3 length: 16 amino acids. V lost 6 bases, J lost 1 base, and 12 bases stayed unmatched. The CDR3 region is CASSRTWWTGSYEQYF. DNA for the CDR3: TGCGCCAGCAGTCGCACGTGGTGGACAGGTTCCTACGAGCAGTACTTC.

The rearrangement uses TRBV7-2 and TRBJ2-3, with D maybe TRBD1 (6 bases). Trimming left V 4 bases short and J 2 bases short, with 13 bases between. Germline-derived CDR1 and CDR2 are SGHTA and FQGNSA. The CDR3 loop spans 15 amino acids. CDR3 loop: CASSSTQGNTDTQYF. The CDR3 DNA reads as TGTGCCAGCAGCTCAACTCAGGGGAACACAGATACGCAGTATTTT.

This chain connects TRBV20-1 to TRBJ2-5, with D uncertain. CDR3 length: 13 amino acids. CDR1 and CDR2 from the germline V gene are DFQATT and SNEGSKA (reference sequence). Trimming took 1 base from V and 5 from J, leaving 11 bases between them. CDR3 DNA sequence: TGCAGTGCTAGAGTCCGAGTTTATGAGACCCAGTACTTC. It is translated as CSARVRVYETQYF.

V usage is TRBV20-1 and J usage is TRBJ2-1; 10 positions match TRBD1. The CDR3 extends over 15 amino acids. The J segment lost 4 bases and the V segment lost 1 base, leaving 4 bases of the junction unmatched. Per the germline V gene, CDR1 is DFQATT and CDR2 is SNEGSKA (reference sequence). This CDR3 is CSARGGTGVYNEQFF. The DNA of the CDR3 is TGCAGTGCTAGAGGAGGGACAGGGGTTTACAATGAGCAGTTCTTC.

The rearrangement uses TRBV3-1 and TRBJ2-7, with 10 bases aligning to TRBD2. Trimming cost V 2 bases and J 4 bases; bases outside gene matches: 20. The CDR3 extends over 20 amino acids. The germline gives CDR1 LGHDT, CDR2 YNNKEL (reference sequence). The DNA for the CDR3 is TGTGCCAGCAGCCAAAGAAGCGGGAGGGCCAGTTCTGAAGGGGGATACGAGCAGTACTTC. Translation gives CASSQRSGRASSEGGYEQYF.

The chain carries TRBV7-2 and TRBJ2-1; D might be TRBD1 or TRBD2, each matching 5 bases. CDR3 length equals 15 residues. Looked up from germline, CDR1 is SGHTA and CDR2 is FQGNSA. The V gene lost 1 base and the J gene lost 8 bases, with 15 bases spanning the gap. The CDR3 loop reads CASSLGGLASDEQFF. The CDR3 nucleotides read TGTGCCAGCAGCTTAGGGGGGTTGGCTTCGGATGAGCAGTTCTTC. The variable domain in full, completed from reference TRBV7-2 and TRBJ2-1, reads GAGVSQSPSNKVTEKGKDVELRCDPISGHTALYWYRQSLGQGLEFLIYFQGNSAPDKSGLPSDRFSAERTGGSVSTLTIQRTQQEDSAVYLCASSLGGLASDEQFFGPGTRLTVL.

This chain uses TRBV12-3 or TRBV12-4 with TRBJ2-1, with a possible D match to TRBD2 (5 bases). The CDR3 consists of 13 residues. V shed 7 bases and J shed 4 bases, with 11 bases lying between them. The CDR3 nucleotides are TGTGCCAGCAAGCCGCGGGTTTACAATGAGCAGTTCTTC. Translated, it gives CASKPRVYNEQFF.

This clonotype was detected ten times or more. The V gene is TRBV7-6, the J gene TRBJ2-1, with D unresolved. This CDR3 region has 13 residues. The ends were cut back, 0 bases at V and 9 bases at J, with 9 bases in the middle. Germline CDR1 SGHVS, CDR2 FNYEAQ. The CDR3 loop is CASSLALSGEQFF. The DNA of the CDR3 is TGTGCCAGCAGCTTAGCTCTAAGTGGTGAGCAGTTCTTC.

The chain uses TRBV6-1 and TRBJ2-5; 12 bases line up with TRBD2. The V gene's germline CDR1 is MNHNS and CDR2 SASEGT. Trimming took 6 bases from V and 5 from J; bases not matched to a gene: 7. The CDR3 is made up of 15 amino acids. CDR3 amino acids: CASRQLAGGPETQYF. Written as DNA, the CDR3 is TGTGCCAGCAGACAACTAGCGGGGGGTCCGGAGACCCAGTACTTC.

This clonotype appeared a few times. The rearrangement uses TRBV20-1 and TRBJ2-3; 7 nucleotides agree with TRBD2. J lost 0 bases, V lost 5 bases, and 11 bases had no gene match. The V gene's germline CDR1 is DFQATT and CDR2 SNEGSKA (reference sequence). The CDR3 runs to 16 residues. The CDR3 DNA follows: TGCAGTGCTCCCCCGGTGCTAGCGGCTAGCACAGATACGCAGTATTTT. Amino acid sequence: CSAPPVLAASTDTQYF.